Sequencing of this TCR beta chain was carried out in a study of control samples from healthy donors and cancer patients. Libraries were prepared by immunoSEQ multiplex PCR; TCRdb keeps only in-frame clonotypes and omits some of them. Altogether about 86,000 clones are present, roughly 93% being singletons, with the ten largest covering 4.8%. J was trimmed by 6 bases and V by 6 bases; bases with no gene match: 7. Germline V gene lookup returns CDR1 MDHEN and CDR2 SYDVKM. The CDR3 runs 15 residues. The sequenced sample was blood. The receptor was isolated from a young woman in good health. V gene TRBV28 combines with J gene TRBJ1-5; 11 bases map to TRBD1. In DNA form, the CDR3 reads TGTGCCAGCAGAACCCGGGACAGGGGGACTCAGCCCCAGCATTTT. This translates into CASRTRDRGTQPQHF.